A selection of T cell receptor beta chains follows, all from one sample in a study of blood T cell repertoires in COVID-19. Assay used: immunoSEQ multiplex PCR; TCRdb lists only in-frame clones, some missing. The sample gives 210,000 or so clones, about 91% of which show up once; around 1.2% is in the top ten. Sequenced input: peripheral blood. The receptors shown here come from a young man with acute or convalescent COVID-19. The CDR3 runs from the conserved cysteine through the conserved F or W. The D gene is left open where the match is weak. Clone size is stated in some rows and not others, as once, few, many or a class when expanded.

. | . | TRBJ1-5 | TRBV19 | CASSFRVYQPQHF | TGTGCCAGTAGTTTCCGCGTGTATCAGCCCCAGCATTTT
. | . | TRBJ2-2 | TRBV27 | CATRPQGYTGELFF | TGTGCCACCCGCCCCCAGGGGTACACCGGGGAGCTGTTTTTT
. | . | TRBJ1-4 | TRBV18 | CASSPDQGTEKLFF | TGTGCCAGCTCACCGGACCAGGGTACGGAAAAACTGTTTTTT
. | . | TRBJ2-7 | TRBV11-2 | CASSLDNFYEQYF | TGTGCCAGCAGCTTAGACAATTTCTACGAGCAGTACTTC
. | once | TRBJ2-2 | TRBV7-9 | CASSPHGRDNPGELFF | TGTGCCAGCAGCCCGCACGGACGGGACAACCCCGGGGAGCTGTTTTTT
TRBD1 | . | TRBJ2-2 | TRBV4-2 | CASSQDGTGVGTGELFF | TGTGCCAGCAGCCAAGACGGGACAGGAGTGGGCACCGGGGAGCTGTTTTTT
TRBD2 | . | TRBJ2-1 | TRBV6-5 | CASRRLAGNEQFF | TGTGCCAGCAGAAGACTAGCGGGCAATGAGCAGTTCTTC
. | . | TRBJ2-1 | TRBV30 | CAWREQRTAYNEQFF | TGTGCCTGGAGGGAACAGAGAACCGCCTACAATGAGCAGTTCTTC
. | once | TRBJ1-1 | TRBV30 | CAWNRELGAEAFF | TGTGCCTGGAATCGGGAGCTTGGCGCTGAAGCTTTCTTT
. | . | TRBJ1-1 | TRBV6-6 | CASSPHRASTEAFF | TGTGCCAGCAGCCCCCACAGGGCCTCAACTGAAGCTTTCTTT
. | . | TRBJ2-7 | TRBV2 | CASSRTVRHREQYF | TGTGCCAGCAGTCGGACAGTCCGTCATCGCGAGCAGTACTTC
. | . | TRBJ1-1 | TRBV14 | CASSQPGRSAEAFF | TGTGCCAGCAGCCAGCCAGGCCGATCGGCTGAAGCTTTCTTT
TRBD2 | . | TRBJ2-1 | TRBV28 | CASSLLRLAGGWDEQFF | TGTGCCAGCAGTCTCCTCAGACTAGCGGGAGGGTGGGATGAGCAGTTCTTC
TRBD2 | few | TRBJ2-7 | TRBV7-9 | CASSSGTSGCHF | TGTGCCAGCAGCTCCGGGACTAGCGGGTGCCACTTC
. | . | TRBJ1-6 | TRBV28 | CASRRSSYNSPLHF | TGTGCCAGCAGACGTAGCTCCTATAATTCACCCCTCCACTTT
. | . | TRBJ1-4 | TRBV30 | CAWGRQNEKLFF | TGTGCCTGGGGCAGACAGAATGAAAAACTGTTTTTT
TRBD1 | . | TRBJ1-3 | TRBV29-1 | CSVSTGGSGNTIYF | TGCAGCGTTAGTACAGGGGGATCTGGAAACACCATATATTTT
. | . | TRBJ1-2 | TRBV19 | CASSIDHRQLLPHGYTF | TGTGCCAGTAGTATAGACCACCGACAGTTACTACCGCATGGCTACACCTTC
. | . | TRBJ1-1 | TRBV19 | CASSIRVQNTEAFF | TGTGCCAGTAGTATCCGGGTTCAGAACACTGAAGCTTTCTTT
. | . | TRBJ1-5 | TRBV7-6 | CASSPLGEGIDQPQHF | TGTGCCAGCAGCCCCTTGGGGGAGGGCATTGATCAGCCCCAGCATTTT